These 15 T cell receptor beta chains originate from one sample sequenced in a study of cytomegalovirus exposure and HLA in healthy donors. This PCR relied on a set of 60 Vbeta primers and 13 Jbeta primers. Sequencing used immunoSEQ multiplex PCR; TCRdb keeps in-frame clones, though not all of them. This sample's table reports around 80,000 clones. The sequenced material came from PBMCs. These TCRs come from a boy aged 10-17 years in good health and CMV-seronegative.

The CDR3 region is CASSEGAAGTSIYF. The CDR3 DNA follows: TGTGCCAGCAGTGAAGGAGCGGCAGGCACTTCCATATATTTT. The J gene is TRBJ1-3, the V gene TRBV2; D is uncertain. V lost 1 base to trimming and J lost 11 bases, with 15 bases between them. The CDR3 runs 14 residues. Germline assignment: CDR1 SNHLY and CDR2 FYNNEI.

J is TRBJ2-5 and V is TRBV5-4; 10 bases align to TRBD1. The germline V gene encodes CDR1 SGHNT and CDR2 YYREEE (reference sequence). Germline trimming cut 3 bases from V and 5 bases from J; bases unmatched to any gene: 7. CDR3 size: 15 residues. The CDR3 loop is CASSSGTGDRETQYF. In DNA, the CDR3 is TGTGCCAGCAGCTCTGGGACAGGGGATAGGGAGACCCAGTACTTC.

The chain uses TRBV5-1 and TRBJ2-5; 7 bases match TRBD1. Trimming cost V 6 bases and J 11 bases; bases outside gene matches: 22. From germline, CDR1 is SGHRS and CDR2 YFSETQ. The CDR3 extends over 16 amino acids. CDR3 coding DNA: TGCGCCAGCACTAACGACAGAGGGGATACTACAGGGGAGCAGTACTTC. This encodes CASTNDRGDTTGEQYF.

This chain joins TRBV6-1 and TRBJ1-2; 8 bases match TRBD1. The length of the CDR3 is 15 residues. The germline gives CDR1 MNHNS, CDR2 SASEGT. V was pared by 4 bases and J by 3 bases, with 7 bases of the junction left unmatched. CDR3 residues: CASSGRTGWDYGYTF. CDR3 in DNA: TGTGCCAGCAGTGGACGGACAGGGTGGGACTATGGCTACACCTTC.

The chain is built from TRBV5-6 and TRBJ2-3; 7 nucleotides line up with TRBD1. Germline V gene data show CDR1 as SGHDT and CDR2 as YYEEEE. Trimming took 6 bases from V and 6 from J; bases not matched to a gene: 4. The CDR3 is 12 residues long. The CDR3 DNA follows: TGTGCCAGCAAAGACAGGGCGGATACGCAGTATTTT. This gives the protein CASKDRADTQYF.

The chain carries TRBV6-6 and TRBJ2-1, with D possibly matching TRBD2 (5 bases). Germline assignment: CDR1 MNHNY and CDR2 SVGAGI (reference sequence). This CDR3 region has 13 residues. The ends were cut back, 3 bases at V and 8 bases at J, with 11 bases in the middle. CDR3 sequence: CASSYGLAHEQFF. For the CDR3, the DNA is TGTGCCAGCAGTTATGGCCTAGCTCATGAGCAGTTCTTC.

CDR3 residues: CASSFQRGETQYF. Written as DNA, the CDR3 is TGTGCCAGCAGCTTCCAGAGGGGGGAGACCCAGTACTTC. The chain has TRBV5-6 and TRBJ2-5, with a tentative D call TRBD1 (6 bases). The germline V and J ends were trimmed by 2 bases and 5 bases, with 10 bases remaining between them. Germline assignment: CDR1 SGHDT and CDR2 YYEEEE. There are 13 residues in the CDR3.

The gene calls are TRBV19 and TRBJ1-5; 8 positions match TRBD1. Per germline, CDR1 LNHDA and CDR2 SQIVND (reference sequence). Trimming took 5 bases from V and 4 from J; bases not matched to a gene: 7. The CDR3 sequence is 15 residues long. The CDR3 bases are TGTGCCAGTAGTGTGCCGGGACAGGTAAATCAGCCCCAGCATTTT. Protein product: CASSVPGQVNQPQHF. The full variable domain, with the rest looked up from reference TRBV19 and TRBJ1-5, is DGGITQSPKYLFRKEGQNVTLSCEQNLNHDAMYWYRQDPGQGLRLIYYSQIVNDFQKGDIAEGYSVSREKKESFPLTVTSAQKNPTAFYLCASSVPGQVNQPQHFGDGTRLSIL.

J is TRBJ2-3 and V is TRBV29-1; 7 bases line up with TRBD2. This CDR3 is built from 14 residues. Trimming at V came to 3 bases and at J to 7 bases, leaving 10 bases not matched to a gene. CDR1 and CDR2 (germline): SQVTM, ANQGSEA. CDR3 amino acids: CSVDVGGGGNTQYF. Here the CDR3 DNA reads TGCAGCGTTGATGTGGGTGGGGGAGGGAATACGCAGTATTTT.

The DNA of the CDR3 is TGTGCCTGGGGGATACAGGGTCGATATAGCTATGGCTACACCTTC. Its protein is CAWGIQGRYSYGYTF. V usage is TRBV30 and J usage is TRBJ1-2; D perhaps matches TRBD1 (6 bases). The CDR3 extends over 15 amino acids. Germline CDR1 and CDR2: GTSNPN and SVGIG (reference sequence). Trimming removed 5 bases at V and 4 bases at J, with 20 bases between. The variable domain in full, completed from reference TRBV30 and TRBJ1-2, reads SQTIHQWPATLVQPVGSPLSLECTVEGTSNPNLYWYRQAAGRGLQLLFYSVGIGQISSEVPQNLSASRPQDRQFILSSKKLLLSDSGFYLCAWGIQGRYSYGYTFGSGTRLTVV.

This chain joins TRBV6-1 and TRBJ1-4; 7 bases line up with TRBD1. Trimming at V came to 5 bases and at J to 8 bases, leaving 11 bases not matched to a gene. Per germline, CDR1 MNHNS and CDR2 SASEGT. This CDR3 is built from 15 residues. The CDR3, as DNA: TGTGCCAGCAGTCCCAGACAGGGCCTGGGGGAAAAACTGTTTTTT. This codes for CASSPRQGLGEKLFF.

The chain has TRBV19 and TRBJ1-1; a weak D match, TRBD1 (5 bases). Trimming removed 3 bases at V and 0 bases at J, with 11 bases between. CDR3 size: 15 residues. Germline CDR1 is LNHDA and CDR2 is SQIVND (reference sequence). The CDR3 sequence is CASSIPPGMNTEAFF. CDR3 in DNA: TGTGCCAGTAGTATCCCTCCAGGGATGAACACTGAAGCTTTCTTT. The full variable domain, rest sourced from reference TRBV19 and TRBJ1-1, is DGGITQSPKYLFRKEGQNVTLSCEQNLNHDAMYWYRQDPGQGLRLIYYSQIVNDFQKGDIAEGYSVSREKKESFPLTVTSAQKNPTAFYLCASSIPPGMNTEAFFGQGTRLTVV.

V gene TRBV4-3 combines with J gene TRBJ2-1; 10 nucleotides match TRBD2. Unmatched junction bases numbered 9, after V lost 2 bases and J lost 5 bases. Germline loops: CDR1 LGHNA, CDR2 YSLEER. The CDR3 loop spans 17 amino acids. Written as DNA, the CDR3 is TGCGCCAGCAGCCAACAAATAGCGGGAGGAGGGGACAATGAGCAGTTCTTC. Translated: CASSQQIAGGGDNEQFF.

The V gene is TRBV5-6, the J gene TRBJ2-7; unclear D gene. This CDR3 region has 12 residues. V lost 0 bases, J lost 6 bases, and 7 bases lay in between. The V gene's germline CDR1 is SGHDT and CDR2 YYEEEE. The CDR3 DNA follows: TGTGCCAGCAGCTTGGGCCCGGGCGAGCAGTACTTC. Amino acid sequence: CASSLGPGEQYF.

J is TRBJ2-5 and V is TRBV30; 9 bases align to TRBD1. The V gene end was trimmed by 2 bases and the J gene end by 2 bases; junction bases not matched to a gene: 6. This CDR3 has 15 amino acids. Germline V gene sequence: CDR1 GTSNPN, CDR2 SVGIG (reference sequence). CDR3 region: CAWSNRGRGQETQYF. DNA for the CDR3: TGTGCCTGGAGTAACAGGGGGCGTGGGCAAGAGACCCAGTACTTC.